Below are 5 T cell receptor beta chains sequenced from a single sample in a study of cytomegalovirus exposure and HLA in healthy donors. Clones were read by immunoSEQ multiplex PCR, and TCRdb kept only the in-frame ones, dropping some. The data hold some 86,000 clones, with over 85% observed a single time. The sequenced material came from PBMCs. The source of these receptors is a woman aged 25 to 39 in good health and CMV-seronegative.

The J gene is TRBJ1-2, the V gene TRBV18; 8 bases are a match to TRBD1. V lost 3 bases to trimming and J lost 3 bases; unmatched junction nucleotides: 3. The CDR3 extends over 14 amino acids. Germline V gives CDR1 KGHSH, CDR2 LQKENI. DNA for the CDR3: TGTGCCAGCTCACCGACAGGGGCGGACTATGGCTACACCTTC. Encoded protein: CASSPTGADYGYTF.

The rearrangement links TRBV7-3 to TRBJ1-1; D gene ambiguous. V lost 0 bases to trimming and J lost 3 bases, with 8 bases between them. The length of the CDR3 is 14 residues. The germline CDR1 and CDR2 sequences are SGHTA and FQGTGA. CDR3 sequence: CASSLTFGDTEAFF. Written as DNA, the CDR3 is TGTGCCAGCAGCTTAACGTTCGGGGACACTGAAGCTTTCTTT. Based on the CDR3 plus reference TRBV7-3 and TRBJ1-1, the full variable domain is GAGVSQTPSNKVTEKGKYVELRCDPISGHTALYWYRQSLGQGPEFLIYFQGTGAADDSGLPNDRFFAVRPEGSVSTLKIQRTERGDSAVYLCASSLTFGDTEAFFGQGTRLTVV.

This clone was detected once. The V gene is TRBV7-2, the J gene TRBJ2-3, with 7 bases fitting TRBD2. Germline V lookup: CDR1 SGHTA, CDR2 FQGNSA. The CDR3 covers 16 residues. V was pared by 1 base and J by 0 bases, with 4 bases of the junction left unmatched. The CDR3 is CASSLGFGGSTDTQYF. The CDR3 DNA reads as TGTGCCAGCAGCTTAGGGTTCGGGGGGAGCACAGATACGCAGTATTTT.

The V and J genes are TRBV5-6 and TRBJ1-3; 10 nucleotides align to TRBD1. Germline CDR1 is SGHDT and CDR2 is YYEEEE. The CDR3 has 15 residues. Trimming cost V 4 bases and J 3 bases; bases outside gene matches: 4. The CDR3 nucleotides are TGTGCCAGCAGCCGACAGGGGGCGGTTGGAAACACCATATATTTT. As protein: CASSRQGAVGNTIYF.

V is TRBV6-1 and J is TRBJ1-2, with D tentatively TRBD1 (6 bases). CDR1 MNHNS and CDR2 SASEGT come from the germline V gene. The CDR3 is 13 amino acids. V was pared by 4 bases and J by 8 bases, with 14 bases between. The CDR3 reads CASSGRQGLGYTF. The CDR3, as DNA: TGTGCCAGCAGTGGACGGCAGGGGCTCGGCTACACCTTC.